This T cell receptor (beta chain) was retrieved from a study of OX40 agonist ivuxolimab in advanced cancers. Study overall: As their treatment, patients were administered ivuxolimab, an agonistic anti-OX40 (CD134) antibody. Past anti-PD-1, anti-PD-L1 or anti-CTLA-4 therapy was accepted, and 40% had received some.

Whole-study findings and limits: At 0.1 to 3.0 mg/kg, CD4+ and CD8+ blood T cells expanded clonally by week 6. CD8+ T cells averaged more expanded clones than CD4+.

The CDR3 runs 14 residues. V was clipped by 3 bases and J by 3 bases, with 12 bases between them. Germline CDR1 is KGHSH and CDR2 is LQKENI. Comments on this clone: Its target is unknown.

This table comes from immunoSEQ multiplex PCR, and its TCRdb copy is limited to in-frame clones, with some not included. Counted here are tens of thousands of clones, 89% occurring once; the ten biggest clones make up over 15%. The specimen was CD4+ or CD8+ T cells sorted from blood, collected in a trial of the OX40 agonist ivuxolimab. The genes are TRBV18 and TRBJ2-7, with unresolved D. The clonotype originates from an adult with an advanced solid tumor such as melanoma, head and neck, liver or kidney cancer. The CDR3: CASSPQSFLYEQYF. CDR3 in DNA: TGTGCCAGCTCACCTCAGTCCTTTCTCTACGAGCAGTACTTC.